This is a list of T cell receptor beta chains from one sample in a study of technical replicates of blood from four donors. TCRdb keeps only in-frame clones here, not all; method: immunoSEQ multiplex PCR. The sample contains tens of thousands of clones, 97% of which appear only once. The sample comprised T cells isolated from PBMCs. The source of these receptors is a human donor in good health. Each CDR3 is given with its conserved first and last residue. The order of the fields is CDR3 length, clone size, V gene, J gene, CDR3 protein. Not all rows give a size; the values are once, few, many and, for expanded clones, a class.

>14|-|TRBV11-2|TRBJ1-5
CASSQGTVNQPQHF
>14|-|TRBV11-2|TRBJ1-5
CASSLEGAFQPQHF
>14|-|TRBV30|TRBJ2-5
CAWKRGAVQETQYF
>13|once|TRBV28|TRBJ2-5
CASSLLLLETQYF
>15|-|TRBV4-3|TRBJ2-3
CASSQEGANPDTQYF
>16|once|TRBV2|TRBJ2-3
CASSKRASGSSDTQYF
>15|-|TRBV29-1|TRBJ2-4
CSVGGDSLAKNIQYF
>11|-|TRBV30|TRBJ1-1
CAWSVEVPAFF
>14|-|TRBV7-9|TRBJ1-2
CASSPGQGTGGYTF
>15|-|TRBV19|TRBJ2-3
CASTGPQRSTDTQYF
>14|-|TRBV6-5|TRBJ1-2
CASSYKQGAGGYTF
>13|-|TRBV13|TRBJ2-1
CASINSGYNEQFF
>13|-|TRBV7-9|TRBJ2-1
CASSLWGDNEQFF
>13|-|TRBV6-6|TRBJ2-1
CASRTPGGAEQFF
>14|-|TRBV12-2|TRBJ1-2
CASRLGRQGRGYTF
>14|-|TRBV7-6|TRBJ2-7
CASSLGDRVYEQYF
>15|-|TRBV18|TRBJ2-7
CASSPPGRGGNEQYF
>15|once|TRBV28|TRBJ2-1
CASSPISGSYNEQFF
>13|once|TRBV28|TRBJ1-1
CASRLPRGFEAFF
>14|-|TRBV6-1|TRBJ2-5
CASSEGDSRETQYF
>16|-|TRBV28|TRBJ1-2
CASSSRWGGLNYGYTF
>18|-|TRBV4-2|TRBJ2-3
CASSPIGYAGGNTDTQYF
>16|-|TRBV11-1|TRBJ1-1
CASSQASEGGKAEAFF
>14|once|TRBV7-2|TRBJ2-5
CASEIRAGRETQYF
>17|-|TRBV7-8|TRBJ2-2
CASSLRLAGVFTGELFF
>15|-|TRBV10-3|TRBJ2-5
CATGTSGRLKETQYF
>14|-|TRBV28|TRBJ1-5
CASSLPGGNQPQHF
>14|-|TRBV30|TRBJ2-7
CAWSHEWSSYEQYF
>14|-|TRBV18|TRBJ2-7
CASSPPAGGGEQYF
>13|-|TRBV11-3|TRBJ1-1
CASSLRGQDEAFF
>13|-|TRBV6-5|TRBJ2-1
CASSYYQANEQFF
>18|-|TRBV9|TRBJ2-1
CASSVVPLTSGSRNEQFF
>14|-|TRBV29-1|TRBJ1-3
CSVILDGRWNTIYF
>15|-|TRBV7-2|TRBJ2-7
CASSLRSSFVYEQYF
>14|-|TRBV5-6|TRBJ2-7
CASSSPGDTYEQYF
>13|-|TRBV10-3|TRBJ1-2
CAIRQLLNYGYTF
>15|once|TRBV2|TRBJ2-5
CASSTLDYFQETQYF
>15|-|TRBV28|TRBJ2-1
CASPPGQGGLNEQFF
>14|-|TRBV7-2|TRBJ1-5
CASSLRTLSQPQHF
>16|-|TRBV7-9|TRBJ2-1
CASSLPTGGGYNEQFF
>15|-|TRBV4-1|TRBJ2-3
CASSLPGTGRDTQYF
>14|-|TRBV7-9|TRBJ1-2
CASSLAGSSYGYTF